Following are 24 T cell receptor beta chains from one sample sequenced in a study of blood T cell repertoires in COVID-19. Profiling relied on immunoSEQ multiplex PCR, and the TCRdb table lists in-frame clones only, not all of them. Of more than 100,000 clones listed, roughly 84% are singletons. The sequencing input was peripheral blood. These receptors all come from a woman of 80 years or more with acute or convalescent COVID-19.

The chain carries TRBV10-3 and TRBJ1-1; 7 bases are a match to TRBD1. The CDR3 runs to 14 residues. The junction had 7 bases not matched to a gene; V was cut back by 2 bases and J by 7 bases. Germline lookup yields CDR1 ENHRY and CDR2 SYGVKD. CDR3 loop: CAISETGERGEAFF. CDR3 DNA: TGTGCCATCAGTGAGACAGGGGAGAGAGGTGAAGCTTTCTTT.

The table lists this clone with many counts. The rearrangement links TRBV2 to TRBJ1-2; D remains unclear. CDR3 length: 13 residues. Germline assignment: CDR1 SNHLY and CDR2 FYNNEI. V was cut by 5 bases and J by 1 base, with 8 bases left in between. The CDR3 reads CASSPTINYGYTF. CDR3 coding DNA: TGTGCCAGCAGTCCTACTATTAACTATGGCTACACCTTC.

The J gene is TRBJ2-1, the V gene TRBV14, with a possible D match to TRBD2 (5 bases). Trimming shortened V by 1 base and J by 1 base, and 8 bases separated the two germline ends. Germline V gene lookup returns CDR1 SGHDN and CDR2 FVKESK. This CDR3 has 15 amino acids. The CDR3 coding sequence is TGTGCCAGCAGCCAAGTGAGGGAATCCTACAATGAGCAGTTCTTC. Translating it yields CASSQVRESYNEQFF.

V usage is TRBV6-5 and J usage is TRBJ1-1; the D gene is possibly TRBD1 (6 bases). Germline-derived CDR1 and CDR2 are MNHEY and SVGAGI. V was cut by 6 bases and J by 9 bases, with 23 bases left in between. The CDR3 extends over 15 amino acids. CDR3 nucleotide sequence: TGTGCCAGCAGCCGTTTCGCAGGGAAGACAGGTAAAGCTTTCTTT. It translates to CASSRFAGKTGKAFF.

The chain has TRBV2 and TRBJ1-4; weak D call: TRBD1 (5 bases). This CDR3 contains 15 residues. Germline V gene sequence: CDR1 SNHLY, CDR2 FYNNEI. With 10 bases removed from V and 3 bases from J, the gap between germline ends came to 18 bases. The CDR3 sequence: CATRTQVLANEKLFF. Here the CDR3 DNA reads TGTGCCACCCGGACACAGGTTTTGGCTAATGAAAAACTGTTTTTT.

J is TRBJ1-6 and V is TRBV2; 8 bases are a match to TRBD1. Germline V gene sequence: CDR1 SNHLY, CDR2 FYNNEI. The trim removed 5 bases at V and 9 bases at J, leaving 9 bases unmatched. The CDR3 is made up of 15 amino acids. The CDR3 DNA follows: TGTGCCAGCAGTCTTTACGCTGGACAGGGTTCACCCCTCCACTTT. Translating gives CASSLYAGQGSPLHF.

The V call is TRBV2, the J call TRBJ2-1; a possible D gene is TRBD2 (6 bases). Germline V CDR1 and CDR2: SNHLY, FYNNEI. The CDR3 loop spans 14 amino acids. Trimming stripped 8 bases from V and 5 bases from J, with 16 bases between. CDR3 in amino acids: CASGRREGHNEQFF. The CDR3 nucleotides read TGTGCCAGCGGCCGGAGGGAAGGGCACAATGAGCAGTTCTTC.

V is TRBV2 and J is TRBJ1-6; D remains ambiguous. CDR3 length: 13 residues. The ends were cut back, 7 bases at V and 5 bases at J, with 9 bases in the middle. CDR1 is SNHLY, CDR2 FYNNEI, per germline. The CDR3 DNA sequence: TGTGCCAGCACGCCAGAAAATAATTCACCCCTCCACTTT. It yields the protein CASTPENNSPLHF. The full variable domain, with the rest looked up from reference TRBV2 and TRBJ1-6, is EPEVTQTPSHQVTQMGQEVILRCVPISNHLYFYWYRQILGQKVEFLVSFYNNEISEKSEIFDDQFSVERPDGSNFTLKIRSTKLEDSAMYFCASTPENNSPLHFGNGTRLTVT.

In its sample, this clone was seen a few times. V is TRBV9 and J is TRBJ1-2; TRBD1 matches at 11 bases. Germline V gene lookup returns CDR1 SGDLS and CDR2 YYNGEE. V was clipped by 4 bases and J by 6 bases; unmatched bases: 14. This CDR3 contains 17 residues. CDR3 coding DNA: TGTGCCAGCAGCCCCGTAGATCGGACAGGGGGCTTCCATGGCTACACCTTC. Translated: CASSPVDRTGGFHGYTF.

The rearrangement joins TRBV30 to TRBJ1-2, with a weak D call TRBD1 (5 bases). Germline V gene lookup returns CDR1 GTSNPN and CDR2 SVGIG (reference sequence). Trimming shortened V by 4 bases and J by 8 bases, and 17 bases separated the two germline ends. The CDR3 is 13 amino acids. The CDR3: CAWNGGKAWGYTF. The CDR3 nucleotides read TGTGCCTGGAACGGGGGTAAGGCCTGGGGCTACACCTTC.

The V and J genes are TRBV7-2 and TRBJ1-2; 9 bases map to TRBD1. This CDR3 is 15 amino acids long. Trimming at V came to 4 bases and at J to 1 base, leaving 4 bases not matched to a gene. Germline CDR1 and CDR2: SGHTA and FQGNSA. CDR3 in amino acids: CASSWGTGYNYGYTF. CDR3 nucleotide sequence: TGTGCCAGCAGCTGGGGGACAGGGTATAACTATGGCTACACCTTC.

This chain joins TRBV27 and TRBJ2-1; 9 nucleotides line up with TRBD2. CDR1 MNHEY and CDR2 SMNVEV come from the germline V gene (reference sequence). Trimming removed 0 bases from V and 2 bases from J; junction bases left unmatched: 2. The CDR3 loop spans 16 amino acids. CDR3 DNA sequence: TGTGCCAGCAGTTTATCGAGGACTAGCGCCTACAATGAGCAGTTCTTC. This codes for CASSLSRTSAYNEQFF.

The chain joins TRBV2 to TRBJ1-2; 10 bases are shared with TRBD1. Germline assignment: CDR1 SNHLY and CDR2 FYNNEI. V was clipped by 4 bases and J by 4 bases; unmatched bases: 0. This CDR3 region has 13 residues. In nucleotides, the CDR3 is TGTGCCAGCAGTGGGACAGGGGGCTATGGCTACACCTTC. It yields the protein CASSGTGGYGYTF.

V gene TRBV6-5 combines with J gene TRBJ1-5; possibly TRBD1 for D (5 bases). The germline V and J ends were trimmed by 5 bases and 1 base, with 9 bases remaining between them. Germline CDR1 MNHEY, CDR2 SVGAGI. The CDR3 runs 14 residues. The CDR3 here is CASSRQRSNQPQHF. CDR3 bases: TGTGCCAGCAGTCGACAGAGAAGCAATCAGCCCCAGCATTTT.

The rearrangement uses TRBV12-5 and TRBJ2-7; TRBD2 matches at 8 bases. Germline-derived CDR1 and CDR2 are LGHNT and FRNRAP. Germline trimming cut 6 bases from V and 7 bases from J; bases unmatched to any gene: 14. The CDR3 loop spans 15 amino acids. CDR3 sequence: CASGPGTSYGREQYF. For the CDR3, the DNA is TGTGCTAGTGGGCCCGGGACTAGTTATGGGCGGGAGCAGTACTTC.

The J gene is TRBJ1-1, the V gene TRBV4-3; D might be TRBD1 (5 bases). The V gene's germline CDR1 is LGHNA and CDR2 YSLEER. The CDR3 has 16 residues. V lost 0 bases and J 0 bases, leaving 11 bases between the germline ends. The CDR3 region is CASSQDLAGLNTEAFF. The DNA of the CDR3 is TGCGCCAGCAGCCAAGATTTGGCAGGGTTGAACACTGAAGCTTTCTTT.

The chain's CDR3 is CASGTGPGNTIYF. CDR3 bases: TGTGCCAGCGGGACAGGCCCCGGAAACACCATATATTTT. V and J are TRBV27 and TRBJ1-3, with 8 bases matching TRBD1. Trimming at V came to 8 bases and at J to 4 bases, leaving 4 bases not matched to a gene. CDR1 and CDR2 (germline): MNHEY, SMNVEV (reference sequence). This CDR3 has 13 residues.

This sequence joins TRBV4-3 and TRBJ1-1; 7 nucleotides line up with TRBD1. The CDR3 has 15 residues. Germline V CDR1 and CDR2: LGHNA, YSLEER. The V gene end was trimmed by 3 bases and the J gene end by 0 bases; junction bases not matched to a gene: 4. CDR3 loop: CASSQATGVNTEAFF. The CDR3 region has the DNA TGCGCCAGCAGCCAGGCAACAGGGGTGAACACTGAAGCTTTCTTT.

The chain couples TRBV4-3 to TRBJ1-2; D gene unclear. This CDR3 comprises 15 residues. Germline lookup yields CDR1 LGHNA and CDR2 YSLEER. The ends were cut back, 2 bases at V and 1 base at J, with 11 bases in the middle. CDR3 nucleotides: TGCGCCAGCAGCCAAAGGGTTGAGGGTAACTATGGCTACACCTTC. Residues: CASSQRVEGNYGYTF.

The chain carries TRBV20-1 and TRBJ2-1; D is perhaps TRBD2 (6 bases). The V end was cut by 3 bases, the J end by 7 bases, with 16 bases between. Germline values: CDR1 DFQATT, CDR2 SNEGSKA (reference sequence). This CDR3 comprises 14 residues. The CDR3: CSASSPTSLNEQFF. As DNA, the CDR3 is TGCAGTGCTAGTTCCCCGACTAGTTTGAATGAGCAGTTCTTC.

The chain has TRBV7-2 and TRBJ1-1; 9 bases fit TRBD1. Per germline, CDR1 SGHTA and CDR2 FQGNSA. The trim removed 6 bases at V and 10 bases at J, leaving 21 bases unmatched. The CDR3 runs 17 residues. The CDR3 protein is CASRVSDQQGAYPRAFF. CDR3 coding DNA: TGTGCCAGCAGGGTTTCAGACCAACAGGGGGCGTACCCAAGAGCTTTCTTT.

This rearrangement joins TRBV28 to TRBJ2-1, with 7 bases fitting TRBD2. Germline assignment: CDR1 MDHEN and CDR2 SYDVKM. V lost 2 bases, J lost 7 bases, and 8 bases stayed unmatched. The CDR3 is 15 residues long. CDR3 amino acids: CASSLRAGVINEQFF. The CDR3 coding sequence is TGTGCCAGCAGTTTACGCGCGGGGGTCATTAATGAGCAGTTCTTC.

This chain connects TRBV9 to TRBJ1-3, with D possibly TRBD1 on 6 matching bases. The CDR3 loop spans 15 amino acids. Germline CDR1 is SGDLS and CDR2 is YYNGEE. Trimming took 1 base from V and 2 from J, leaving 10 bases between them. The CDR3 DNA reads TGTGCCAGCAGCGTATACAGGGACGCTGGAAACACCATATATTTT. It codes for CASSVYRDAGNTIYF.

This chain uses TRBV12-5 with TRBJ1-1; tentatively, D is TRBD1 (6 bases). The V end lost 2 bases, the J end lost 0 bases, and 19 bases lay between the germline ends. There are 18 residues in the CDR3. The V gene's germline CDR1 is LGHNT and CDR2 FRNRAP. The CDR3 DNA sequence: TGTGCTAGTGGTTTGCTCCGGACAGCAAGATCTATGAACACTGAAGCTTTCTTT. It is translated as CASGLLRTARSMNTEAFF.